This entry is about one T cell receptor beta chain. V lost 6 bases and J lost 4; bases outside the gene matches: 7. There are 14 residues in the CDR3. Per germline, CDR1 SGHDT and CDR2 YYEEEE. This entry comes from a study of sequential checkpoint blockade in melanoma. In the study overall: Each arm's sequence ended with maintenance nivolumab.

Noted treatment: randomized to nivolumab then ipilimumab (arm A) or the reverse (arm B). PBMC sorting kept live CD3+CD8+ cells without CD19 or CD56. The method was immunoSEQ multiplex PCR; TCRdb's version includes in-frame clones alone and lacks a portion of them. The repertoire consists of approximately 23,000 clones, with over 80% occurring once and the leading ten covering around 25%. This sample comprised CD8+ T cells sorted from blood (inferred from file names), obtained from a patient given nivolumab and ipilimumab in sequence. This receptor was obtained from a human donor with melanoma. The rearrangement links TRBV5-6 to TRBJ2-1; 7 bases line up with TRBD1. The CDR3 protein is CASNPGTAYNEQFF. CDR3 nucleotides: TGTGCCAGCAATCCAGGGACAGCATACAATGAGCAGTTCTTC.